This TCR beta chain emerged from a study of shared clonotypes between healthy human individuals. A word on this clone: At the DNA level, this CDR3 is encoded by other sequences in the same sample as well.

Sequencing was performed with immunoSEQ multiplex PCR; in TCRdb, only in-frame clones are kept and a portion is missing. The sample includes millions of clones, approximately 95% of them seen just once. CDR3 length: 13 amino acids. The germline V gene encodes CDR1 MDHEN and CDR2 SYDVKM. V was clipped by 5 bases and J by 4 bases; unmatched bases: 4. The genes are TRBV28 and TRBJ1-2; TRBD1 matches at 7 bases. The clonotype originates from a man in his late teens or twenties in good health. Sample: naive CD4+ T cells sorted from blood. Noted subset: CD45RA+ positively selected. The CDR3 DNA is TGTGCCAGCAGTAGTACAGGGGCCTATGGCTACACCTTC. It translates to CASSSTGAYGYTF.